One and the same sample provided the 2 T cell receptor beta chains below, sequenced in a study of monozygotic twins with inflammatory bowel disease. No DNA is given; TCRdb re-called the 5' RACE reads and lists each CDR3 protein once. The sample holds about 210,000 distinct CDR3 sequences. Source material: blood. The receptor source for this set is a human donor with ulcerative colitis or Crohn's disease, or a healthy co-twin of an affected twin (not recorded which).

CDR3 sequence: CASSPGTSAQETQYF. This chain uses TRBV5-1 with TRBJ2-5; TCRdb outputs TRBD2, but without DNA this stays unchecked. This CDR3 is built from 15 residues. Germline V gene lookup returns CDR1 SGHRS and CDR2 YFSETQ.

The chain recombines TRBV19 with TRBJ1-2; TCRdb gives TRBD1 as the D gene, but with no DNA this cannot be confirmed. This CDR3 comprises 15 residues. Germline-derived CDR1 and CDR2 are LNHDA and SQIVND (reference sequence). This CDR3 is CASSSRTASTYGYTF.